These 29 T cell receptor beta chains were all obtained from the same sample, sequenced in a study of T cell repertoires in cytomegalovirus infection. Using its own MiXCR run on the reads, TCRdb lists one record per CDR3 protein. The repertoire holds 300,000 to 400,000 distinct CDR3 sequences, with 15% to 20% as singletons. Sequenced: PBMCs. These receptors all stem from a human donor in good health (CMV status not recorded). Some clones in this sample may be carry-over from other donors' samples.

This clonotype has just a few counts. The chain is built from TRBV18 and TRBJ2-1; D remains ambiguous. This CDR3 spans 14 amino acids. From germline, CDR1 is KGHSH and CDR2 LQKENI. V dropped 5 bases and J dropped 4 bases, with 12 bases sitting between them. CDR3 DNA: TGTGCCAGCTCAGCATACGACGGGTACAATGAGCAGTTCTTC. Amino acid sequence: CASSAYDGYNEQFF. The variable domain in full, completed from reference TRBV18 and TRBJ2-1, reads NAGVMQNPRHLVRRRGQEARLRCSPMKGHSHVYWYRQLPEEGLKFMVYLQKENIIDESGMPKERFSAEFPKEGPSILRIQQVVRGDSAAYFCASSAYDGYNEQFFGPGTRLTVL.

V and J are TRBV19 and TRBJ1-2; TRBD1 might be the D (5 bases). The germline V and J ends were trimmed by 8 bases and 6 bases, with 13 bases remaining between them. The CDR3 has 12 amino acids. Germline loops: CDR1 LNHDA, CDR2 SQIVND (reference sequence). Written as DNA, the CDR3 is TGTGCCAGTCGTCTGGGGGATCATGGCTACACCTTC. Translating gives CASRLGDHGYTF. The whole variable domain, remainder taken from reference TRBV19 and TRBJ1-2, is DGGITQSPKYLFRKEGQNVTLSCEQNLNHDAMYWYRQDPGQGLRLIYYSQIVNDFQKGDIAEGYSVSREKKESFPLTVTSAQKNPTAFYLCASRLGDHGYTFGSGTRLTVV.

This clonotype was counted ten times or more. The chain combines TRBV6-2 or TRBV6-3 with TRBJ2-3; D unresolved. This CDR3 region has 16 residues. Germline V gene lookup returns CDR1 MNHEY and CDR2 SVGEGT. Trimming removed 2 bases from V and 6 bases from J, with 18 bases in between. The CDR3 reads CASSYTNPPARDTQYF. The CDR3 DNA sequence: TGTGCCAGCAGTTACACGAACCCCCCGGCCCGGGATACGCAGTATTTT.

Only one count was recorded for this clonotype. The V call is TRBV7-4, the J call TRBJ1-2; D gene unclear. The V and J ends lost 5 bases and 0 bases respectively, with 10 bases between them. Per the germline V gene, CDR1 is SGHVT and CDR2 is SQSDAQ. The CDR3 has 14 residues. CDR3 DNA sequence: TGTGCCAGCAGCCCCCCCAGATCTAACTATGGCTACACCTTC. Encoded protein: CASSPPRSNYGYTF. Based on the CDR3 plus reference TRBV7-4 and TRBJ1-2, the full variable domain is GAGVSQSPRYKVAKRGRDVALRCDSISGHVTLYWYRQTLGQGSEVLTYSQSDAQRDKSGRPSGRFSAERPERSVSTLKIQRTEQGDSAVYLCASSPPRSNYGYTFGSGTRLTVV.

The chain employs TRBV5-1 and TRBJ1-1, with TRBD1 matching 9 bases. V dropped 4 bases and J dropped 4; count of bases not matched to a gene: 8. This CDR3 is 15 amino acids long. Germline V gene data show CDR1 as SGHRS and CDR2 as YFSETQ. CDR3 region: CASSPRTGVSTEAFF. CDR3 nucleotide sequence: TGCGCCAGCAGCCCAAGGACAGGGGTATCCACTGAAGCTTTCTTT.

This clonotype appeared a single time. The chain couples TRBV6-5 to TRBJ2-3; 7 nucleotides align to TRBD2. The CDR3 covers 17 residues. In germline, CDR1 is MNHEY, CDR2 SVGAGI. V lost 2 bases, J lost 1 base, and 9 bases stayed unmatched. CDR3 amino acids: CASSYRPPAGRTDTQYF. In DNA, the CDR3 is TGTGCCAGCAGTTACCGTCCCCCAGCGGGACGCACAGATACGCAGTATTTT.

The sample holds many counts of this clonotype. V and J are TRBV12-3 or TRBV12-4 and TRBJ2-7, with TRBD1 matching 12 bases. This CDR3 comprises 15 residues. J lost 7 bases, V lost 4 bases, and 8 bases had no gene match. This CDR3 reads CASSSAGQGAEEQYF. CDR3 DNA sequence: TGTGCCAGCAGTTCCGCGGGACAGGGGGCGGAAGAGCAGTACTTC.

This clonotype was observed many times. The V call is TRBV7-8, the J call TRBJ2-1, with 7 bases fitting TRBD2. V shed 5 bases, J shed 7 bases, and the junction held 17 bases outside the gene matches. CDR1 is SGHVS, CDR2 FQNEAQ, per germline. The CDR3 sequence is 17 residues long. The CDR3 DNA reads TGTGCCAGCAGCCCCCCCCTGCGGGAGCGCCGCGGAAATGAGCAGTTCTTC. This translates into CASSPPLRERRGNEQFF.

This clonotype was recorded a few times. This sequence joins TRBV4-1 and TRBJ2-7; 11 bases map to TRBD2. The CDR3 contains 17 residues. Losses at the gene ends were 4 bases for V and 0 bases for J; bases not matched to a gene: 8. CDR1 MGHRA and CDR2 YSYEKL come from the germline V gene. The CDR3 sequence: CASSPTSGAPISYEQYF. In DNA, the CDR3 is TGCGCCAGCAGCCCGACTAGCGGGGCGCCGATCTCCTACGAGCAGTACTTC.

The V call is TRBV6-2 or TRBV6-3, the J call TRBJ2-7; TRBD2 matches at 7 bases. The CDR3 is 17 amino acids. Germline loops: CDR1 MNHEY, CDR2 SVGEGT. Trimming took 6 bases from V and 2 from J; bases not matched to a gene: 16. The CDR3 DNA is TGTGCCAGCAGCCGGGCATCGGGGGGAGCGAAACCCTACGAGCAGTACTTC. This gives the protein CASSRASGGAKPYEQYF.

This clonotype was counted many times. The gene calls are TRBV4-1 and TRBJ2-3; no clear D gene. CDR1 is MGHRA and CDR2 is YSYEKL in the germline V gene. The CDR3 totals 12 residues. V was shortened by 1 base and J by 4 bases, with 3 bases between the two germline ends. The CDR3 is CASSQVSDTQYF. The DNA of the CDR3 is TGCGCCAGCAGCCAAGTATCAGATACGCAGTATTTT.

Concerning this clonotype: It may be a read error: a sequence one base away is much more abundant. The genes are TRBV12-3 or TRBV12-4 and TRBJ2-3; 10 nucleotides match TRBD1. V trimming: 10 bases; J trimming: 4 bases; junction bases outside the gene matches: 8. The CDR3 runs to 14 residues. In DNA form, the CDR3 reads TGTGCCATCCGTCCGGGACAGGGGTCAGATACGCAGTATTTT. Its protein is CAIRPGQGSDTQYF.

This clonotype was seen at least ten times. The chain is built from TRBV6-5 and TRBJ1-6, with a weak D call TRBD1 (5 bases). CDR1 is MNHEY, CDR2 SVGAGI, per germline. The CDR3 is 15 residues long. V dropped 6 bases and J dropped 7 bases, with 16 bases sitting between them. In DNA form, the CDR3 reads TGTGCCAGCAGAGGGAAAGGGGCCCAGAATTCACCCCTCCACTTT. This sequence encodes CASRGKGAQNSPLHF.

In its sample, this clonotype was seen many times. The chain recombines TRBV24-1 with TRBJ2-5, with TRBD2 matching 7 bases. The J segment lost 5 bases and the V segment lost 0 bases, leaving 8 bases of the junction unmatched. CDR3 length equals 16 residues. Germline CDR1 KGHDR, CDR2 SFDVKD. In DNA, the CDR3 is TGTGCCACCAGTGATTTGGGGTGGCGGGGGAGGGAGACCCAGTACTTC. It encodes CATSDLGWRGRETQYF.

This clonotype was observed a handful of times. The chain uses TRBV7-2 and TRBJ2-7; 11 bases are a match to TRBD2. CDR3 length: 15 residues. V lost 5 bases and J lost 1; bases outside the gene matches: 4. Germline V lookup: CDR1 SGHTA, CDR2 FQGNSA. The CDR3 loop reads CASSRGLAVSYEQYF. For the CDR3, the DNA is TGTGCCAGCAGCAGGGGACTAGCGGTTTCCTACGAGCAGTACTTC. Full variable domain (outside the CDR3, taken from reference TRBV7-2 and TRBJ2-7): GAGVSQSPSNKVTEKGKDVELRCDPISGHTALYWYRQSLGQGLEFLIYFQGNSAPDKSGLPSDRFSAERTGGSVSTLTIQRTQQEDSAVYLCASSRGLAVSYEQYFGPGTRLTVT.

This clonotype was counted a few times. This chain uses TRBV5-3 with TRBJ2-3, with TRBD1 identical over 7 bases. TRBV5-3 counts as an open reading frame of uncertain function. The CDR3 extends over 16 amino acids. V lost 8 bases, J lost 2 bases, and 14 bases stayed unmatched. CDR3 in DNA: TGTGCCAGCAGCCCGCCGACAGGGTTGGTCACAGATACGCAGTATTTT. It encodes CASSPPTGLVTDTQYF.

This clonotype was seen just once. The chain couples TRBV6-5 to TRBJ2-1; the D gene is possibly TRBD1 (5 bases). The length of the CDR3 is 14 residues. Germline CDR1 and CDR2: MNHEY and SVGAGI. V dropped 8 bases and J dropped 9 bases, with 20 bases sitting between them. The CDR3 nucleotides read TGTGCCAGCGTAGAGTCAGGGCAAGGTGGTGAGCAGTTCTTC. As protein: CASVESGQGGEQFF.

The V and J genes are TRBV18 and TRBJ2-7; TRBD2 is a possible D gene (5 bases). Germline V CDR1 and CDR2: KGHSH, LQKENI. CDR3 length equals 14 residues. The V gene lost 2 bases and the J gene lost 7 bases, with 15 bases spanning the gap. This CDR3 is CASSPVGPREEQYF. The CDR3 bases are TGTGCCAGCTCACCAGTAGGACCACGGGAAGAGCAGTACTTC. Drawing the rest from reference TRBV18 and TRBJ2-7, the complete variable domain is NAGVMQNPRHLVRRRGQEARLRCSPMKGHSHVYWYRQLPEEGLKFMVYLQKENIIDESGMPKERFSAEFPKEGPSILRIQQVVRGDSAAYFCASSPVGPREEQYFGPGTRLTVT.

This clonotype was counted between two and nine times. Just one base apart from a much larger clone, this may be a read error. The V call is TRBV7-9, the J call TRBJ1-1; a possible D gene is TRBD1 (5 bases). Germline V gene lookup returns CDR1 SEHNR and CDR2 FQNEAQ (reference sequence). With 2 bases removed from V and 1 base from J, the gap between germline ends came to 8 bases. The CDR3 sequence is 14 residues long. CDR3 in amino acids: CASSLYGGNTEAFF. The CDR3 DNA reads TGTGCCAGCAGCTTATATGGGGGGAACACTGAAGCTTTCTTT.

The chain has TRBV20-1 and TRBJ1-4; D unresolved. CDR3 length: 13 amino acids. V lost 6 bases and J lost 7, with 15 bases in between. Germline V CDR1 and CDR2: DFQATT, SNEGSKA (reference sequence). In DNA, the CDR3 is TGCAGTGCCAACTTCCGGGGTAGTGAAAAACTGTTTTTT. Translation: CSANFRGSEKLFF.

CDR3 residues: CASGGRPNYGYTF. CDR3 DNA sequence: TGTGCCAGCGGGGGACGGCCCAACTATGGCTACACCTTC. The J gene is TRBJ1-2, the V gene TRBV2; D perhaps matches TRBD1 (5 bases). From germline, CDR1 is SNHLY and CDR2 FYNNEI. The V gene lost 8 bases and the J gene lost 2 bases, with 12 bases spanning the gap. The CDR3 has 13 residues.

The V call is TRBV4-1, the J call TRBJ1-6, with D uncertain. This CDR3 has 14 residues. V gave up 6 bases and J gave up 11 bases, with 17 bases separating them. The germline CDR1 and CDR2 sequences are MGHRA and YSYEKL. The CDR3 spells CASRGPAAYAPLHF. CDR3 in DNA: TGCGCCAGCAGGGGTCCGGCGGCCTACGCACCCCTCCACTTT.

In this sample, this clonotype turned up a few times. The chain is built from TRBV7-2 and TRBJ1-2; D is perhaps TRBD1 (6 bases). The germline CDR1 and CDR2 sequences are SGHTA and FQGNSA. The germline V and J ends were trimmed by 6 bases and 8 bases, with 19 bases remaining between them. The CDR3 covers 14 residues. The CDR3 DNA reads TGTGCCAGCAGTACACAGGGCACGGTAGGGGGCTACACCTTC. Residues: CASSTQGTVGGYTF.

CDR3 nucleotides: TGTGCCAGCAGCTTAGGGAGTGCCTGGGTCCAAGAGACCCAGTACTTC. Translation: CASSLGSAWVQETQYF. J is TRBJ2-5 and V is TRBV7-9; D uncertain. Trimming shortened V by 1 base and J by 1 base, and 13 bases separated the two germline ends. Germline CDR1 is SEHNR and CDR2 is FQNEAQ (reference sequence). The CDR3 extends over 16 amino acids.

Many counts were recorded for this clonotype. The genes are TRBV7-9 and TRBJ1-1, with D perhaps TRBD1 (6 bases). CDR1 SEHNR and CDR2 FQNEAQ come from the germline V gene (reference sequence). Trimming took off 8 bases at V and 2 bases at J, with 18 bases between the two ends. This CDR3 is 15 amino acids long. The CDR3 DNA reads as TGTGCCAGCTGGGGGGGCGCAGGGGAAAACACTGAAGCTTTCTTT. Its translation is CASWGGAGENTEAFF.

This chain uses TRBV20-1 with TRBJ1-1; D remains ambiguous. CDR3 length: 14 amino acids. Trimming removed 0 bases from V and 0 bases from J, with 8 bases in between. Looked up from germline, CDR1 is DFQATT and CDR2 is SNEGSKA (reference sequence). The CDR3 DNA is TGCAGTGCTAGAGATCGGAAGGTGAACACTGAAGCTTTCTTT. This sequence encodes CSARDRKVNTEAFF.

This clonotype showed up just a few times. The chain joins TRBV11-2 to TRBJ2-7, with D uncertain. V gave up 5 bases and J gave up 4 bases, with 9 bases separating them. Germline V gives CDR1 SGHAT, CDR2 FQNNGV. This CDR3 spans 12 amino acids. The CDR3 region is CASSVVGYEQYF. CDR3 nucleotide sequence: TGTGCCAGCAGCGTAGTGGGTTACGAGCAGTACTTC. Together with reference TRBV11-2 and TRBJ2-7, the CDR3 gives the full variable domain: EAGVAQSPRYKIIEKRQSVAFWCNPISGHATLYWYQQILGQGPKLLIQFQNNGVVDDSQLPKDRFSAERLKGVDSTLKIQPAKLEDSAVYLCASSVVGYEQYFGPGTRLTVT.

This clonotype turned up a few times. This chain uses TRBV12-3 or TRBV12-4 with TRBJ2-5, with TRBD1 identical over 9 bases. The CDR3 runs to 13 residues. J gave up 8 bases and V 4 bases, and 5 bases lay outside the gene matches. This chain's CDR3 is CASSSGTGSTQYF. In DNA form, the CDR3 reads TGTGCCAGCAGTTCCGGGACAGGGAGCACCCAGTACTTC.

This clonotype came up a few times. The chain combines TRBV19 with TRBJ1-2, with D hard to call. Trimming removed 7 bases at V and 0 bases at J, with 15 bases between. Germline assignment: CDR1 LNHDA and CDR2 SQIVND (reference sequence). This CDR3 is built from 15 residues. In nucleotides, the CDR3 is TGTGCCAGTACCCCTCGGGCCGGAGCTAACTATGGCTACACCTTC. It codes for CASTPRAGANYGYTF.